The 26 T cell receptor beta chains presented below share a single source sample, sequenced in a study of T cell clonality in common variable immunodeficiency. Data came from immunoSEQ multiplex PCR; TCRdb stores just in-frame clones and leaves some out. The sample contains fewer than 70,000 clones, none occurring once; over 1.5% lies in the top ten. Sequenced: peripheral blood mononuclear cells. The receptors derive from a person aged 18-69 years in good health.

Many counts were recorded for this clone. CDR3 in amino acids: CASSLGGETGNTIYF. CDR3 DNA, as far as it was read: TGCGCCAGCAGCTTGGGAGGGGAGACTGGAAACACC. V is TRBV5-1 and J is TRBJ1-3; D is perhaps TRBD1 (5 bases). Read sequence stops 3 residues before the CDR3 end, and the germline J gene provides the missing end. V shed 0 bases and J shed 2 bases, with 9 bases lying between them. Germline CDR1 is SGHRS and CDR2 is YFSETQ. The CDR3 runs 15 residues. Complete variable domain (other parts from reference TRBV5-1 and TRBJ1-3): KAGVTQTPRYLIKTRGQQVTLSCSPISGHRSVSWYQQTPGQGLQFLFEYFSETQRNKGNFPGRFSGRQFSNSRSEMNVSTLELGDSALYLCASSLGGETGNTIYFGEGSWLTVV.

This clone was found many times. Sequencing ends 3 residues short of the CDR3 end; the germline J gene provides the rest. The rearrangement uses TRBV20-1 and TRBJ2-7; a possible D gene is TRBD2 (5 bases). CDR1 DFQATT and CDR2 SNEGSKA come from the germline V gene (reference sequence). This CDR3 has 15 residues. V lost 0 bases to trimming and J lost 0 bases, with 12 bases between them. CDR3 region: CSAREGLTSSYEQYF. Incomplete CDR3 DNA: TGCAGTGCTAGAGAAGGACTCACGAGCTCCTACGAG.

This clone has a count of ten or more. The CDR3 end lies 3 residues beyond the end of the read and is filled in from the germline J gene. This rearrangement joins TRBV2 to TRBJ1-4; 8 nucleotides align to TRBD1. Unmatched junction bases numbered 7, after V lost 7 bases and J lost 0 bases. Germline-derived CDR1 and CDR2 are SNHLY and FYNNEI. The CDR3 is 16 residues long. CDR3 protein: CASKGQGLATNEKLFF. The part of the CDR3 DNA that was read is TGTGCCAGCAAAGGACAGGGACTTGCAACTAATGAAAAA.

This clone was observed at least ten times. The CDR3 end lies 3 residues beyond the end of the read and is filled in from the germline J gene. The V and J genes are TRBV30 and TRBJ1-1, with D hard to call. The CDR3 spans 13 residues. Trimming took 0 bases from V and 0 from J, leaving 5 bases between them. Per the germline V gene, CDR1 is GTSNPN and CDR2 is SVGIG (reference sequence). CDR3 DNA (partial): TGTGCCTGGAGTGTACTTATGAACACTGAA. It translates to CAWSVLMNTE. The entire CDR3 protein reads CAWSVLMNTEAFF.

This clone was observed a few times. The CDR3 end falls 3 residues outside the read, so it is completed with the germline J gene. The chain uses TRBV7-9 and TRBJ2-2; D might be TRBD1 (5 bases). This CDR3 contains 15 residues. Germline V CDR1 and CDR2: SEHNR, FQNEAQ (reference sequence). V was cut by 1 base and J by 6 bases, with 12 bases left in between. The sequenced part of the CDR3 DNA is TGTGCCAGCAGCTTAGAGACAGCTCTTGCCGGGGAG. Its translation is CASSLETALAGE. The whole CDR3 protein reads CASSLETALAGELFF. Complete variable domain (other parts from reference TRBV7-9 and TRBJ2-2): DTGVSQNPRHKITKRGQNVTFRCDPISEHNRLYWYRQTLGQGPEFLTYFQNEAQLEKSRLLSDRFSAERPKGSFSTLEIQRTEQGDSAMYLCASSLETALAGELFFGEGSRLTVL.

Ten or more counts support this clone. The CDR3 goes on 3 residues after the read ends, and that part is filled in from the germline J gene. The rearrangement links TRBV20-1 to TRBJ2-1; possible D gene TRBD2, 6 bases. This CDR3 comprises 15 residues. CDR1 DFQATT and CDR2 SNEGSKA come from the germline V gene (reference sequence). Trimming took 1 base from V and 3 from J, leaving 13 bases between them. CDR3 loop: CSARAPAGFYNEQFF. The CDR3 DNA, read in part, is TGCAGTGCTAGAGCCCCAGCGGGCTTCTACAATGAG.

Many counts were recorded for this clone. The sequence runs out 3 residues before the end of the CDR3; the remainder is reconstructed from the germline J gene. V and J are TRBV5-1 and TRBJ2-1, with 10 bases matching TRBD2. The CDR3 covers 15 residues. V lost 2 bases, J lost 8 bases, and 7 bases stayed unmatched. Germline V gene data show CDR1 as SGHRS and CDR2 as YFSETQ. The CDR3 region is CASSFLAGDGDEQFF. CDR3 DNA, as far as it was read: TGCGCCAGCAGCTTCCTAGCGGGAGACGGCGATGAG.

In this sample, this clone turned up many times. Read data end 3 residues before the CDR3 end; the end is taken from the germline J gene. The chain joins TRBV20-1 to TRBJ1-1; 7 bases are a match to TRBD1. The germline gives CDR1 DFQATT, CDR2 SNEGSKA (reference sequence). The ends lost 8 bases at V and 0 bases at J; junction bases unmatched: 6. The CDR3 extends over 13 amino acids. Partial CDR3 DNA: TGCAGTCCAGGGGACAGCTTGAACACTGAA. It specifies CSPGDSLNTE. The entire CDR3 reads CSPGDSLNTEAFF.

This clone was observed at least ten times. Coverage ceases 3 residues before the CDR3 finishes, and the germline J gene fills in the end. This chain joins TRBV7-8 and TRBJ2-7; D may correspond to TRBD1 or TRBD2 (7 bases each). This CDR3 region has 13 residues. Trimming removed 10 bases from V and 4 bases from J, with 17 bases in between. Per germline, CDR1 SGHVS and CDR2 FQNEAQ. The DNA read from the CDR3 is TGTGCCACCGGGGAGGGGGCAGGGTACGAG. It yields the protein CATGEGAGYE. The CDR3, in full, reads CATGEGAGYEQYF.

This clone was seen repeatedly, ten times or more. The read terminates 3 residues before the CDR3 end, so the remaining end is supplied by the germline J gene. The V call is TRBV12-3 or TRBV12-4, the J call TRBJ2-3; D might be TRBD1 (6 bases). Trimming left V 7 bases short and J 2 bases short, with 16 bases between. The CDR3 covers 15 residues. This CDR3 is CASNTRDTFTDTQYF. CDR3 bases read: TGTGCCAGCAACACCCGGGACACCTTCACAGATACG.

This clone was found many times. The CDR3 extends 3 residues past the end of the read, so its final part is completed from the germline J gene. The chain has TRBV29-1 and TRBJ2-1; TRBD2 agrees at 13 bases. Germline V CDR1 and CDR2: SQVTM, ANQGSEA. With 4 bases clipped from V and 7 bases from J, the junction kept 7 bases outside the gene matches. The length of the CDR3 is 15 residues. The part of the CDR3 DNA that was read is TGCAGCGTTGTTTACGGGACTAGCGGGATGAATGAG. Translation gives CSVVYGTSGMNE. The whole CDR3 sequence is CSVVYGTSGMNEQFF.

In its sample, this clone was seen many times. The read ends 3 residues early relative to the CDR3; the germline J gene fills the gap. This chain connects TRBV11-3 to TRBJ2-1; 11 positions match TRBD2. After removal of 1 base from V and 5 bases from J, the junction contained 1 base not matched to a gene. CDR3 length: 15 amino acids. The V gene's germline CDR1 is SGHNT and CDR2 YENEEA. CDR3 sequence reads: CASSLVSGRDNEQFF. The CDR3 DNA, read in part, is TGTGCCAGCAGCTTAGTTAGCGGGAGGGACAATGAG.

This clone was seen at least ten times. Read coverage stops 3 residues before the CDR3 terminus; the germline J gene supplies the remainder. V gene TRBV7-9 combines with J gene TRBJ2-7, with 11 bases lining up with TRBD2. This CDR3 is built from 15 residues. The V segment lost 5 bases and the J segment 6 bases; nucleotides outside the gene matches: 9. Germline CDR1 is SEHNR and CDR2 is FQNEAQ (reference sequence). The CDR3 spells CASSTGTSGFGEQYF. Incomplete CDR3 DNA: TGTGCCAGCAGCACCGGGACTAGCGGTTTCGGCGAG. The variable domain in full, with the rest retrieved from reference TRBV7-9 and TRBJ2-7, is DTGVSQNPRHKITKRGQNVTFRCDPISEHNRLYWYRQTLGQGPEFLTYFQNEAQLEKSRLLSDRFSAERPKGSFSTLEIQRTEQGDSAMYLCASSTGTSGFGEQYFGPGTRLTVT.

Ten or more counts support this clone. The sequenced CDR3 bases are TGCGCCAGCAAGGGACCAGCGGGAGGCTACGAG. Amino acid sequence: CASKGPAGGYE. The entire CDR3 is CASKGPAGGYEQYF. The chain links TRBV5-1 to TRBJ2-7, with 9 bases matching TRBD2. The read halts 3 residues ahead of the CDR3 end, with the missing end drawn from the germline J gene. The V segment lost 6 bases and the J segment 3 bases; nucleotides outside the gene matches: 7. The germline V gene has CDR1 SGHRS and CDR2 YFSETQ. The CDR3 is made up of 14 amino acids.

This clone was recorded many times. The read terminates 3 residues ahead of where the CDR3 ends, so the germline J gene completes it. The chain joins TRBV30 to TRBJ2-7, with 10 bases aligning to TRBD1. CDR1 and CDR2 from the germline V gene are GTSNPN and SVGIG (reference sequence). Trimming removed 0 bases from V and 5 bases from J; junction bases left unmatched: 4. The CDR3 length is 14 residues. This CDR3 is CAWSVGQGFHEQYF. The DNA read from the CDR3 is TGTGCCTGGAGTGTGGGACAGGGGTTCCACGAG.

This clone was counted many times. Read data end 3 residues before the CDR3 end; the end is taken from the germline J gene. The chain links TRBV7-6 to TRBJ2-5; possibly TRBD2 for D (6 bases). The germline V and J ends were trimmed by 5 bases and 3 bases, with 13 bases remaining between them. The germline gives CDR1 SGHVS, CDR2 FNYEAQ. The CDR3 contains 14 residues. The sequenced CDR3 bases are TGTGCCAGCAGCACTGTGGTAGCGGAAGAGACC. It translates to CASSTVVAEET. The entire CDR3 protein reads CASSTVVAEETQYF. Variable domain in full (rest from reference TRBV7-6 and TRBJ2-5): GAGVSQSPRYKVTKRGQDVALRCDPISGHVSLYWYRQALGQGPEFLTYFNYEAQQDKSGLPNDRFSAERPEGSISTLTIQRTEQRDSAMYRCASSTVVAEETQYFGPGTRLLVL.

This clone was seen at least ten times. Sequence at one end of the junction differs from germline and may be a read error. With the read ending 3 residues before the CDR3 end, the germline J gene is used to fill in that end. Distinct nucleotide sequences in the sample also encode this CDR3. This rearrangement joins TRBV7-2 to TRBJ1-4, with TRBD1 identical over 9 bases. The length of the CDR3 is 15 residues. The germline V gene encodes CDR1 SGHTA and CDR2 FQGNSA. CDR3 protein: CASSRIPGQGEKLFF. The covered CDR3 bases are TGCGCCAGCAGCCGAATCCCGGGACAGGGCGAGAAA. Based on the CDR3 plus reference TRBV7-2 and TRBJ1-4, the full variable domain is GAGVSQSPSNKVTEKGKDVELRCDPISGHTALYWYRQSLGQGLEFLIYFQGNSAPDKSGLPSDRFSAERTGGSVSTLTIQRTQQEDSAVYLCASSRIPGQGEKLFFGSGTQLSVL.

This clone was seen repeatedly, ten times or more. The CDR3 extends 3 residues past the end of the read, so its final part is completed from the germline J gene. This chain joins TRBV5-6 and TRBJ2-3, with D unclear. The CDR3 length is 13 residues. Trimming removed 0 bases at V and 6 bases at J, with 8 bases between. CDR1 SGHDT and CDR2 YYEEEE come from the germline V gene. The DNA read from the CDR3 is TGTGCCAGCAGCTTGGGTTCTCTTGATACG. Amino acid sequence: CASSLGSLDT. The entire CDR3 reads CASSLGSLDTQYF.

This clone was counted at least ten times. The sequenced part of the CDR3 DNA is TGTGCCAGCAGCTTAGCCGCGGGACTAGCGGGAGAGTACAATGAG. As protein: CASSLAAGLAGEYNE. The CDR3 in its entirety is CASSLAAGLAGEYNEQFF. The rearrangement joins TRBV7-6 to TRBJ2-1; 14 positions agree with TRBD2. The read halts 3 residues ahead of the CDR3 end, with the missing end drawn from the germline J gene. CDR1 and CDR2 from the germline V gene are SGHVS and FNYEAQ. After removal of 0 bases from V and 4 bases from J, the junction contained 5 bases not matched to a gene. The CDR3 consists of 18 residues.

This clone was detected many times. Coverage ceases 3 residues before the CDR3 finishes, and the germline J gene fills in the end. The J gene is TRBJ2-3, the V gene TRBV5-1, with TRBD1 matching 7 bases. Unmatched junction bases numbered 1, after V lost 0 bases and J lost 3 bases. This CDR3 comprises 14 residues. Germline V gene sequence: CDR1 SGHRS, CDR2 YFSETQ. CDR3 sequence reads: CASSLGTGTDTQYF. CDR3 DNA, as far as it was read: TGCGCCAGCAGCTTGGGGACAGGAACAGATACG.

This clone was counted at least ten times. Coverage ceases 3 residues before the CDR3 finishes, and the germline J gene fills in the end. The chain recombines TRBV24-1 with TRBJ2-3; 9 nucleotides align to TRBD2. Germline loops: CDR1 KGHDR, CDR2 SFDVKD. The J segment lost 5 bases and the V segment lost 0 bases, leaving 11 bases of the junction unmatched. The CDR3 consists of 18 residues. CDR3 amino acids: CATSDLPHSGRGRDTQYF. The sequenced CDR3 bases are TGTGCCACCAGTGATTTGCCACATAGCGGGAGAGGGAGAGATACG.

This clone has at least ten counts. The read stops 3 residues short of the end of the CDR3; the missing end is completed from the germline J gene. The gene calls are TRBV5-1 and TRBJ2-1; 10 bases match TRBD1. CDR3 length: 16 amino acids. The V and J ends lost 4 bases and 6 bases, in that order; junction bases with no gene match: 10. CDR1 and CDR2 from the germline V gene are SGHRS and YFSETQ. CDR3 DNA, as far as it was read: TGCGCCAGCAGCGCACCGGGACAGGGGACTGTCAATGAG. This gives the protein CASSAPGQGTVNE. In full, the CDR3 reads CASSAPGQGTVNEQFF.

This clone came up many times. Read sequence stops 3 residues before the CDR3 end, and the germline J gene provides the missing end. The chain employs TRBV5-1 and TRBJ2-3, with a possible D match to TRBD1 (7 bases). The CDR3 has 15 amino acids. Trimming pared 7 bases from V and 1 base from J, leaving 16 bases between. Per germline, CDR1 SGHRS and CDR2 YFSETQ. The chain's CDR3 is CASFYGGTGTDTQYF. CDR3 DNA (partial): TGCGCCAGCTTTTATGGAGGGACAGGCACAGATACG.

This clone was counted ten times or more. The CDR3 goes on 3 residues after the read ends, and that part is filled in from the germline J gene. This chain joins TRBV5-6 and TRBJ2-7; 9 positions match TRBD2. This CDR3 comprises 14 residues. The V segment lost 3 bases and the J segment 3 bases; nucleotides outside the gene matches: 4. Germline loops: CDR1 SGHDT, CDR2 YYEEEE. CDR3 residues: CASSSGLAVYEQYF. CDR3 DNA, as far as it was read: TGTGCCAGCAGCTCGGGACTAGCAGTCTACGAG.

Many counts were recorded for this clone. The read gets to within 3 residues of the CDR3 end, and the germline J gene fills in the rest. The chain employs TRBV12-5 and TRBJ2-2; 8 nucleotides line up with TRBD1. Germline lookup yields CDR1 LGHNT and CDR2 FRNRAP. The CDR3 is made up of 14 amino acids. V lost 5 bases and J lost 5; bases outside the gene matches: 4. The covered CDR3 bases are TGTGCTAGTGGTACGGACAGGGTAACCGGGGAG. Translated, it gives CASGTDRVTGE. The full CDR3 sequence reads CASGTDRVTGELFF.

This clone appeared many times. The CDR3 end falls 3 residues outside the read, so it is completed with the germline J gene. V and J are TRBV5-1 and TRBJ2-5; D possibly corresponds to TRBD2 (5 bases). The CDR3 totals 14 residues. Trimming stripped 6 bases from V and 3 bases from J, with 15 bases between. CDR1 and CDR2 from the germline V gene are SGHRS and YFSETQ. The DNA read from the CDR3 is TGCGCCAGCACCTACGGGGTGACCGAAGAGACC. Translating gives CASTYGVTEET. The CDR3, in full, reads CASTYGVTEETQYF.